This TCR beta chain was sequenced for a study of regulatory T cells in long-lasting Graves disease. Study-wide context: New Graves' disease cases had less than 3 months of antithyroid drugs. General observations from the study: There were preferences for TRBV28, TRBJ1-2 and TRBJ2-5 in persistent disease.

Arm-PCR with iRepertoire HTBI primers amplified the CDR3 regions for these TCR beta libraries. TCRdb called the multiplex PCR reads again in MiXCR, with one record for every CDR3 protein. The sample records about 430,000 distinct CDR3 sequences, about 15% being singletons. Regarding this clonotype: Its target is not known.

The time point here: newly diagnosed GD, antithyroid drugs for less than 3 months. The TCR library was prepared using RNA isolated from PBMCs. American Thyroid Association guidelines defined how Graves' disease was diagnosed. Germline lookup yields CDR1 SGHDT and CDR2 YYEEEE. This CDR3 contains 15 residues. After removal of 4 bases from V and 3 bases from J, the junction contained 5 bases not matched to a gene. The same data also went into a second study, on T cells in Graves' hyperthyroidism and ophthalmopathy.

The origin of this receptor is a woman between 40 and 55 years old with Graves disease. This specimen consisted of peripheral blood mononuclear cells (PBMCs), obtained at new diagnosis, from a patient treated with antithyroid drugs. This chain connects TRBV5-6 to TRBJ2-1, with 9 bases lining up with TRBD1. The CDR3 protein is CASSQTGGRYNEQFF. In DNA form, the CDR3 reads TGTGCCAGCAGCCAGACAGGGGGACGCTACAATGAGCAGTTCTTC.